The 5 T cell receptor beta chains reported below all come from one sample, sequenced in a study of blood T cell repertoires in COVID-19 (dated by TCRdb to the early 2020s). Library creation used the immunoSEQ multiplex PCR assay. TCRdb carries this immuneACCESS record with in-frame sequences only. Its versions omit some clonotypes, under half of them owing to an unresolved V gene in the studies checked, with the rest unexplained. Recorded for this sample are a few hundred thousand clones; around 90% of them occurred a single time. Jointly, the top ten make up under 3% of the sample. The sequencing sample was made of peripheral blood. Source of these receptors: a young adult with COVID-19, enrolled during active disease.

The chain's CDR3 is CATSDSVATRNNEQFF. In DNA, the CDR3 is TGTGCCACCAGTGATAGTGTGGCAACGCGGAACAATGAGCAGTTCTTC. The J gene is TRBJ2-1, the V gene TRBV24-1; D call uncertain. The germline V and J ends were trimmed by 3 bases and 5 bases, with 16 bases remaining between them. The CDR3 covers 16 residues. From germline, CDR1 is KGHDR and CDR2 SFDVKD.

The chain links TRBV7-9 to TRBJ2-7; D is perhaps TRBD1 (6 bases). Germline V lookup: CDR1 SEHNR, CDR2 FQNEAQ (reference sequence). The CDR3 totals 13 residues. V gave up 5 bases and J gave up 3 bases, with 11 bases separating them. CDR3 DNA sequence: TGTGCCAGCAGCCCGACAGGCAGCTACGAGCAGTACTTC. It codes for CASSPTGSYEQYF.

J is TRBJ1-4 and V is TRBV19; D ambiguous. Between the trimmed V and J ends, which lost 3 bases and 14 bases, there was a span of 16 bases. Germline loops: CDR1 LNHDA, CDR2 SQIVND (reference sequence). The CDR3 length is 13 residues. The CDR3 reads CASSIWPPQRLFF. As DNA, the CDR3 is TGTGCCAGTAGTATTTGGCCTCCTCAACGCCTGTTTTTT.

Of note for this clone: Other DNA sequences in this sample translate to the same CDR3. The genes are TRBV3-1 (or the pseudogene TRBV3-2) and TRBJ1-5, with TRBD1 as a possible D gene (5 bases). V dropped 4 bases and J dropped 4 bases, with 8 bases sitting between them. CDR3 size: 13 residues. Germline V gene sequence: CDR1 LGHDT, CDR2 YNNKEL (reference sequence). CDR3 sequence reads: CASSRQINQPQHF. Here the CDR3 DNA reads TGTGCCAGCAGCCGACAGATAAATCAGCCCCAGCATTTT.

V gene TRBV2 combines with J gene TRBJ1-6, with unresolved D. This CDR3 has 13 residues. Per the germline V gene, CDR1 is SNHLY and CDR2 is FYNNEI. The V end was cut by 6 bases, the J end by 9 bases, with 12 bases between. The CDR3 region is CASRREGSSPLHF. DNA of the CDR3: TGTGCCAGCAGGAGGGAGGGAAGTTCACCCCTCCACTTT.